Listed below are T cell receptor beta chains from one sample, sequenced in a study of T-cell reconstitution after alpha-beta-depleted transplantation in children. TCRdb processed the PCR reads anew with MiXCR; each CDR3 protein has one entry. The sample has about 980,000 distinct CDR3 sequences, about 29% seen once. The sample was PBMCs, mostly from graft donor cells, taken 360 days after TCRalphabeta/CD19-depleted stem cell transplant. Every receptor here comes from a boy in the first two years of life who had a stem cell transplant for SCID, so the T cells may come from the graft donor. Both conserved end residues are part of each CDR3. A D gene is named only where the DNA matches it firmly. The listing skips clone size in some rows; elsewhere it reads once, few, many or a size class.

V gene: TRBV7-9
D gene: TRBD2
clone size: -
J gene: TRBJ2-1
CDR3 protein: CASSLAIAGATGEQFF
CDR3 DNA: TGTGCCAGCAGCTTAGCGATAGCGGGGGCCACAGGTGAGCAGTTCTTC

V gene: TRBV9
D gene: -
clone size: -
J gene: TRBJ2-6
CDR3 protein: CASSVARAVIAGANVLTF
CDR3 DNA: TGTGCCAGCAGCGTAGCAAGGGCCGTAATTGCTGGGGCCAACGTCCTGACTTTC

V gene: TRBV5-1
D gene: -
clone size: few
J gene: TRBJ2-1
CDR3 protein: CASSLEGAEQFF
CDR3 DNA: TGCGCCAGCAGCTTGGAAGGGGCTGAGCAGTTCTTC

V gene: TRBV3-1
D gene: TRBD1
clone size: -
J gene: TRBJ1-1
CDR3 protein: CASSQATGWITEAFF
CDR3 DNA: TGTGCCAGCAGCCAAGCGACAGGGTGGATCACTGAAGCTTTCTTT

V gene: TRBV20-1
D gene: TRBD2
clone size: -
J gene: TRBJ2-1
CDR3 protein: CSARYSGGPYNEQFF
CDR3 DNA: TGCAGTGCTCGGTATAGCGGGGGGCCCTACAATGAGCAGTTCTTC

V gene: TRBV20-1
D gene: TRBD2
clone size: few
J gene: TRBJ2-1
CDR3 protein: CSASPGLAGGPSSYNEQFF
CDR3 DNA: TGCAGTGCTAGTCCTGGACTAGCGGGGGGACCGAGCTCCTACAATGAGCAGTTCTTC

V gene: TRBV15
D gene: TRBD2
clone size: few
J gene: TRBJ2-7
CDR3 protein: CATSRDLGQRGDSYEQYF
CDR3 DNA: TGTGCCACCAGCAGAGATCTGGGTCAGCGGGGGGACTCCTACGAGCAGTACTTC

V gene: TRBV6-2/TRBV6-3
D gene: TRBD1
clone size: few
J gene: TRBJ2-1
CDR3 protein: CASNELTGHNEQFF
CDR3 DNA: TGTGCCAGCAATGAATTGACAGGGCACAATGAGCAGTTCTTC

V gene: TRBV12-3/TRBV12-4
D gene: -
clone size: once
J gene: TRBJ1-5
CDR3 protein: CASSLRGPSISNQPQHF
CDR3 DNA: TGTGCCAGTAGCCTCCGGGGCCCGTCAATAAGCAATCAGCCCCAGCATTTT

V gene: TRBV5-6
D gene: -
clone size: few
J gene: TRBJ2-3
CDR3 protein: CASSPWGRGTDTQYF
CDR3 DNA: TGTGCCAGCAGCCCCTGGGGCAGGGGCACAGATACGCAGTATTTT

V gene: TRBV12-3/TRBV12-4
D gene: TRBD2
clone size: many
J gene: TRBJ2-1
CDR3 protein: CASSLGTSSYNEQFF
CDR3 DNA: TGTGCCAGCAGTCTCGGGACTAGCTCCTACAATGAGCAGTTCTTC

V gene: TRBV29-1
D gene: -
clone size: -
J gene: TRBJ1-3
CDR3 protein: CSVRGTNTIYF
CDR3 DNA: TGCAGCGTTAGGGGTACCAACACCATATATTTT

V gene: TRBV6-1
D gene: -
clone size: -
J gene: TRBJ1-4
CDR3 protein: CASRKDKVATNEKLFF
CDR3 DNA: TGTGCCAGCAGGAAGGATAAGGTTGCAACTAATGAAAAACTGTTTTTT

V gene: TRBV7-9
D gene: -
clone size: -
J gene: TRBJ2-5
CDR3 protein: CASSFTRSRAAETQYF
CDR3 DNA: TGTGCCAGCAGCTTTACCCGATCAAGGGCGGCGGAGACCCAGTACTTC

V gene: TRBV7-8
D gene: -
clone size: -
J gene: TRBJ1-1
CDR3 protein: CASSLSGFTAFF
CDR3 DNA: TGTGCCAGCAGCTTGTCAGGGTTTACGGCTTTCTTT

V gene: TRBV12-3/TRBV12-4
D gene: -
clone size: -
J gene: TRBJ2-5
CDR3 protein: CASKGRGAKETQYF
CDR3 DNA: TGTGCCAGCAAAGGGAGGGGGGCGAAAGAGACCCAGTACTTC

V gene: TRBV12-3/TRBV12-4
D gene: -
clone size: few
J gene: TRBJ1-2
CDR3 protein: CASSSGWVLGGYTF
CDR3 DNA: TGTGCCAGCAGTTCCGGGTGGGTTCTGGGTGGCTACACCTTC

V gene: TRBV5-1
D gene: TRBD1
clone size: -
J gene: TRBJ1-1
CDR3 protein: CASSDMLTGLNTEAFF
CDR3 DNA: TGCGCCAGCAGCGATATGTTGACAGGGCTGAACACTGAAGCTTTCTTT

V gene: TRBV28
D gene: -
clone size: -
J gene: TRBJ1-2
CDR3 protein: CASSSGPLGYTF
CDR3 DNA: TGTGCCAGCAGTTCGGGACCGCTGGGCTACACCTTC

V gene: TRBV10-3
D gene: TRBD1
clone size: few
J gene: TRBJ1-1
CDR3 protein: CAISVEGGRTEAFF
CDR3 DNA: TGTGCCATCAGTGTGGAAGGGGGCCGCACTGAAGCTTTCTTT

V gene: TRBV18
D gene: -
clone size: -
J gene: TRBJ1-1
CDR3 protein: CASSTGARGTEAFF
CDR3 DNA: TGTGCCAGCTCTACGGGGGCCCGGGGCACTGAAGCTTTCTTT

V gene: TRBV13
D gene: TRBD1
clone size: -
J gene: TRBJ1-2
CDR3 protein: CASSFPGGRYGYTF
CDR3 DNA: TGTGCCAGCAGCTTTCCAGGGGGGAGGTATGGCTACACCTTC

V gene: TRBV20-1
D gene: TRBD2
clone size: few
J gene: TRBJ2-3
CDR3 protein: CSALSFSGGAGTDTQYF
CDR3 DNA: TGCAGTGCGCTCTCCTTTAGCGGGGGGGCCGGCACAGATACGCAGTATTTT

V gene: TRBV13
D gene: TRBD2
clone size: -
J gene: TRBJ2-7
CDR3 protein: CASSSGLAGVAYEQYF
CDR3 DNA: TGTGCCAGCAGCTCGGGACTAGCGGGAGTAGCCTACGAGCAGTACTTC

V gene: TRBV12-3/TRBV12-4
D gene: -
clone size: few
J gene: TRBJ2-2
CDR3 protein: CASTSGRTGELFF
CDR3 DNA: TGTGCCAGCACCTCAGGCAGGACCGGGGAGCTGTTTTTT

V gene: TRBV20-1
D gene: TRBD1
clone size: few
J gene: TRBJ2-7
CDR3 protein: CSAYGQGSYEQYF
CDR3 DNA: TGCAGTGCTTATGGACAGGGGAGCTACGAGCAGTACTTC

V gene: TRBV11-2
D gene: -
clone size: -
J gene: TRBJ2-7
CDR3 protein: CASSLGVLPSCEQYF
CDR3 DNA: TGTGCCAGCAGCTTAGGAGTACTGCCCTCCTGCGAGCAGTACTTC

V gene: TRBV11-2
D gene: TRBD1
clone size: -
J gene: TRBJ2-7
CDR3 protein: CARSLEGGQYYEQYF
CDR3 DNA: TGTGCCCGCAGCTTAGAAGGGGGACAGTACTACGAGCAGTACTTC

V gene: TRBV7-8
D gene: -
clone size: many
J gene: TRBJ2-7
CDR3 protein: CASSLGVGGLILYEQYF
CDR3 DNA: TGTGCCAGCAGCTTAGGAGTAGGGGGGTTGATTCTCTACGAGCAGTACTTC

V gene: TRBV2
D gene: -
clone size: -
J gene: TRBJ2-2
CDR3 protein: CASRRESSNTGELFF
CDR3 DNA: TGTGCCAGCAGACGAGAGAGCTCGAACACCGGGGAGCTGTTTTTT

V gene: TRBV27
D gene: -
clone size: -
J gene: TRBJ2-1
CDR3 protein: CASSFTGPPYNEQFF
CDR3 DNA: TGTGCCAGCAGTTTCACTGGGCCACCCTACAATGAGCAGTTCTTC

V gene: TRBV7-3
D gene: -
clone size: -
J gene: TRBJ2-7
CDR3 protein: CASSLTGTSTQYEQYF
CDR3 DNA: TGTGCCAGCAGCCTAACCGGGACGTCAACACAGTACGAGCAGTACTTC

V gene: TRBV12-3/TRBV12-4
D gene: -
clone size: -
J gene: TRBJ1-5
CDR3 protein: CASSLAGLRQPQHF
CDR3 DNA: TGTGCCAGCAGTTTAGCAGGGTTAAGGCAGCCCCAGCATTTT

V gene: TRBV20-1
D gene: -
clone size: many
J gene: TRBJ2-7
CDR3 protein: CSARDGGRTYEQYF
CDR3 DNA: TGCAGTGCTAGAGATGGGGGACGTACCTACGAGCAGTACTTC

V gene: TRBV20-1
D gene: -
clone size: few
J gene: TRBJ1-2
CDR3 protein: CSAREGFWNYGYTF
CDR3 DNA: TGCAGTGCTAGAGAGGGTTTCTGGAACTATGGCTACACCTTC

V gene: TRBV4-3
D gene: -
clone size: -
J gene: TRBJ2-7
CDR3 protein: CASSQANSPPDEQYF
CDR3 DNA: TGCGCCAGCAGCCAAGCGAACAGTCCCCCGGACGAGCAGTACTTC

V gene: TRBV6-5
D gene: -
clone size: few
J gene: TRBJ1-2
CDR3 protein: CASSYSTGVWYGYTF
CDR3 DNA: TGTGCCAGCAGTTACTCGACGGGAGTTTGGTATGGCTACACCTTC

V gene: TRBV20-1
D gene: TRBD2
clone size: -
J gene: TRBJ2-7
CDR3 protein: CSASRGGLAGAYEQYF
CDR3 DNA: TGCAGTGCTTCCCGAGGGGGACTAGCGGGGGCTTACGAGCAGTACTTC

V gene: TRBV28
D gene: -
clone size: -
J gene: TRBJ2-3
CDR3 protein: CASSEDKPEADTQYF
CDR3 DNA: TGTGCCAGCAGTGAAGATAAGCCCGAGGCAGATACGCAGTATTTT

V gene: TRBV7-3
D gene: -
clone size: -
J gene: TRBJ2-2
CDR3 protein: CASSLSRTAGELFF
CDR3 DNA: TGTGCCAGCAGCTTAAGCAGGACAGCAGGGGAGCTGTTTTTT

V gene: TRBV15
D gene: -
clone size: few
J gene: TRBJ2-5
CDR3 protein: CATSRDRHRGETQYF
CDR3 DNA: TGTGCCACCAGCAGAGATCGGCACCGGGGGGAGACCCAGTACTTC

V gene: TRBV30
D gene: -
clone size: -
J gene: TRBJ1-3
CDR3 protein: CAWSVRQGSTGNTIYF
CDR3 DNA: TGTGCCTGGAGTGTTCGTCAGGGCTCAACCGGAAACACCATATATTTT

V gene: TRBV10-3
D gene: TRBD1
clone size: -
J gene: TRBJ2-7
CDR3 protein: CAISGRDRGPYEQYF
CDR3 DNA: TGTGCCATCAGTGGTAGAGACAGGGGGCCGTACGAGCAGTACTTC

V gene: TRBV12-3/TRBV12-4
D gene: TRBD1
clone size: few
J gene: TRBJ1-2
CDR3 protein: CASSPGDRASYGYTF
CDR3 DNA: TGTGCCAGCAGTCCCGGGGACAGGGCCTCCTATGGCTACACCTTC

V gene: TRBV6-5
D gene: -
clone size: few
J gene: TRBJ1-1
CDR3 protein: CASSYSTGWGRNTEAFF
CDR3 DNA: TGTGCCAGCAGTTACTCCACAGGGTGGGGAAGGAACACTGAAGCTTTCTTT

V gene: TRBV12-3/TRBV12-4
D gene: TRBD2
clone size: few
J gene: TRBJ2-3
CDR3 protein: CASSPTGLAGDTQYF
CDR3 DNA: TGTGCCAGCAGTCCAACGGGACTAGCGGGAGATACGCAGTATTTT

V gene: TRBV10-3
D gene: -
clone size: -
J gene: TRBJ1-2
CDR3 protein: CAMLTGETPYGYTF
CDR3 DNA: TGTGCCATGTTAACCGGGGAGACGCCCTATGGCTACACCTTC

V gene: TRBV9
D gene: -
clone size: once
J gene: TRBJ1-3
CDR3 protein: CASSVGSSTSGNTIYF
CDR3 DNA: TGTGCCAGCAGCGTAGGTTCTTCTACCTCTGGAAACACCATATATTTT

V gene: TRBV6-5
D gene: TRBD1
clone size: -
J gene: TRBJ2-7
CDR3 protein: CASRYPSGTGGYEQYF
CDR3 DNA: TGTGCCAGCCGTTACCCATCCGGGACAGGGGGCTACGAGCAGTACTTC

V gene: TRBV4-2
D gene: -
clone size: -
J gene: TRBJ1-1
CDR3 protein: CASSYKPYGLNTEAFF
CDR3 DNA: TGTGCCAGCAGCTACAAGCCCTACGGGCTGAACACTGAAGCTTTCTTT

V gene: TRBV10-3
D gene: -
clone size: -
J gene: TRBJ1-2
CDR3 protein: CAISEVGGVGYTF
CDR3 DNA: TGTGCCATCAGTGAGGTGGGGGGCGTTGGCTACACCTTC

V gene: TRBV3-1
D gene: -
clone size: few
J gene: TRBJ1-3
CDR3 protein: CASTPQGASGNTIYF
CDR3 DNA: TGTGCCAGCACCCCACAGGGAGCCTCTGGAAACACCATATATTTT

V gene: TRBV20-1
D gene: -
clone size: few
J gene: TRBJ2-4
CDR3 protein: CSAREGAKNIQYF
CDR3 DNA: TGCAGTGCTAGAGAAGGGGCCAAAAACATTCAGTACTTC

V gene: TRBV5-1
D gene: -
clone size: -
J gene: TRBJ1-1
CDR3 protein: CASSPQDPGQNTEAFF
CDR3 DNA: TGCGCCAGCAGCCCCCAGGATCCCGGACAGAACACTGAAGCTTTCTTT